This T cell receptor (beta chain) was recorded in a study of T cells in Graves' hyperthyroidism and ophthalmopathy (dated by TCRdb to between 2018 and 2021). Describing the broader study: Peripheral blood was sampled at the time of initial diagnosis, prior to any treatment. To identify TCR V-J signatures that set the groups apart, the researchers used a discovery cohort of 90 to 100 patients, made up of about 44 with Graves' ophthalmopathy and about 60 with stable Graves' hyperthyroidism. Prospective prediction of ophthalmopathy was tested in an independent validation cohort consisting of under 20 hyperthyroidism patients and some 15 patients who later progressed to ophthalmopathy. The 75 to 100 discovery patients were divided at random into training and test sets in a 7:3 ratio. The study also compared thyroid tissue and blood T-cell repertoires from roughly six Graves' hyperthyroidism patients. Following sampling, methimazole starting at 30 mg daily was given to hyperthyroidism patients, and high-dose intravenous methylprednisolone was given to ophthalmopathy patients. The paper reports TCR Vbeta CDR3 sequencing of fewer than 150 peripheral blood samples: 43 ophthalmopathy, 75 to 80 hyperthyroidism and around 17 progressor patients.

TCR beta CDR3 regions were amplified from RNA transcripts. For the first round of RT-PCR on the TCR CDR3, the HTBI primer set was used together with the Qiagen OneStep RT-PCR kit. Libraries were constructed in a second round of multiplex PCR, after which size selection and purification were performed. Paired-end sequencing of the libraries was performed with 100 bp reads on an Illumina HiSeq2000. Regarding the original processing steps: Raw data were processed with SOAPnuke, discarding reads with adapters, uncalled bases, mean Phred below 15, or no exact constant-primer or identifier match. High-quality paired reads were merged with COPE v1.2.5, and unique nucleotide sequences were defined as clonotypes. Clonotypes were aligned to IMGT TRBV, TRBD and TRBJ reference segments using MiTCR v1.1. Analysis was restricted to V-J combinations with a frequency above 0.0001, which covered roughly 99% of repertoires. The TCS score was defined as F50 (clonal expansion) divided by E x V (chaos), with BLOSUM62-based TCRdist calculated between CDR3 peptides within each V-J. Welch's t-statistics and random forest reduced roughly 530 V-J features to 13, which were used in a naive Bayes classifier (R e1071). In TCRdb, the public reads were trimmed at Q25 with fastp and aligned with MiXCR, with productive beta chains retained. Every entry covers one CDR3 protein and lists the most common genes and DNA from its rows. The V and J calls and clone size are TCRdb's, not the authors'. In all, the sample holds more than 75,000 distinct CDR3 sequences, and over 50% of those were seen once. The leading ten clones occupy 27% of the sample.

As encoded in the germline V gene, CDR1 is MNHEY while CDR2 is SVGAGI. The CDR3 measures 14 amino acids from cysteine to phenylalanine. Only the CDR3 part of the read is kept: 42 bases, read in frame from the first base. V is trimmed back by 8 bases and J by 6 bases, and the junction contains 12 bases that no gene match accounts for. Results the study describes overall, beyond this receptor: No statistical method was used to set the sample size in advance, and investigators knew the group allocation. In validation, the model predicted progression to ophthalmopathy a median of 6.5 months before onset, with about 71% sensitivity and just under 75% specificity. Most expanded thyroid clonotypes (frequency above 0.001) were also detected in blood, a finding suggesting that blood repertoires may reflect thyroid immune responses. A model built on a 13 V-J signature distinguished ophthalmopathy from stable hyperthyroidism, reaching roughly 88% sensitivity and 81% to 83% specificity in cross-validation and 80%/75% in testing.

The sample holds many counts of this clonotype. What this receptor recognizes is not known. No much larger clone exists at a distance of one base, and base qualities are not known. Stable Graves' hyperthyroidism was defined as the absence of progression to ophthalmopathy over 18 months of follow-up. Hyperthyroidism patients were newly diagnosed, had a disease duration of under 2 months, and were aged 18 to 65 years. The study excluded patients with uncontrolled infections, other autoimmune diseases, pregnancy or lactation. Diagnoses were based on clinical symptoms, serum thyroxine and TRAb, thyroid ultrasound and orbital computed tomography. Ficoll-Paque density gradient centrifugation was used to isolate PBMCs from about 10 ml of fresh peripheral blood. Trizol reagent was used to extract total RNA, and RNA quality was then checked on an Agilent 2100 Bioanalyzer.

Sequencing was performed on blood. The clonotype comes from a woman aged 40 to 49 with Graves' hyperthyroidism. The chain couples TRBV6-5 to TRBJ1-2; 7 of the junction bases match TRBD1. The nucleotide sequence reads as follows: TGTGCCAGCTCATCTCAGGGGGGGAACGATGGCTACACCTTC. Its protein product is CASSSQGGNDGYTF.